This T cell receptor beta chain was documented in a study of vaccination effects on CD4 cells after COVID-19. Clones were sequenced by immunoSEQ multiplex PCR, and TCRdb holds only the in-frame ones, with some missing. The sample has 55,000 or so clones, 75% to 85% seen once; the top ten hold 4.5% to 7%. ViraFEST expansion of antigen-specific CD4+ T cells with viral peptide pools preceded sequencing. With nine to eleven days of culture completed, CD4+ T cells were isolated. This individual contracted SARS-CoV-2 between March and December 2020, as verified by PCR. Germline CDR1 is SGHTA and CDR2 is FQGNSA. This CDR3 has 15 amino acids. V gave up 2 bases and J gave up 6 bases, with 11 bases separating them. As to this clone: Its antigen is unknown.

The source was CD4+ T cells from PBMCs cultured with HIV peptides, collected before COVID-19 vaccination. Subset specified: HIV-1 Nef peptide pool negative control/reference culture. The V gene is TRBV7-2, the J gene TRBJ1-6; possibly TRBD1 for D (5 bases). The receptor was derived from a human donor who had a prior SARS-CoV-2 infection. CDR3 amino acids: CASSLLGRTNSPLHF. In DNA form, the CDR3 reads TGTGCCAGCAGCTTATTGGGACGGACTAATTCACCCCTCCACTTT.